Listed below are T cell receptor beta chains from one sample, sequenced in a study of identical twins. Each CDR3 protein gets one entry after TCRdb re-called the 5' RACE reads with MiXCR. This repertoire shows some 560,000 distinct CDR3 sequences, nearly 10% found once; its top ten account for around 3%. These data were likewise used in another study, on yellow fever vaccine responses in identical twins.

Sequencing input: PBMCs. These receptors came from a woman in her late teens or twenties in good health. The CDR3 runs from the conserved cysteine through the conserved F or W. A D gene is named only where the DNA matches it firmly. Clone size is given for some rows only: seen once, a few or many times, or a class if the clone is expanded.

j_call	v_call	cdr3_length	d_call	clone_size	cdr3_aa	cdr3_nt
TRBJ2-7	TRBV11-2	15	.	.	CASSLRIETAYEQYF	TGTGCCAGCAGCTTACGAATAGAAACGGCCTACGAGCAGTACTTC
TRBJ2-5	TRBV30	15	.	few	CAWVPPFGSQETQYF	TGTGCCTGGGTTCCCCCCTTCGGGAGTCAAGAGACCCAGTACTTC
TRBJ2-5	TRBV7-8	15	.	.	CASSTRPVRQETQYF	TGTGCCAGCAGCACACGCCCTGTGAGACAAGAGACCCAGTACTTC
TRBJ2-3	TRBV6-2/TRBV6-3	17	.	.	CASSGNRDRPFADTQYF	TGTGCCAGCAGCGGTAACAGGGACCGACCCTTCGCAGATACGCAGTATTTT
TRBJ1-6	TRBV4-3	15	TRBD1	few	CASSQEAGGTSPLHF	TGCGCCAGCAGCCAAGAAGCAGGGGGCACTTCACCCCTCCACTTT
TRBJ2-6	TRBV12-3/TRBV12-4	18	.	few	CASMGGQGKRAGANVLTF	TGTGCCAGCATGGGGGGACAAGGGAAAAGGGCTGGGGCCAACGTCCTGACTTTC
TRBJ2-1	TRBV4-2	19	.	.	CASSQEGGLAEPNYNEQFF	TGTGCCAGCAGCCAAGAAGGGGGGCTAGCGGAGCCCAACTACAATGAGCAGTTCTTC
TRBJ2-5	TRBV6-5	15	TRBD2	many	CASSYEASGGPTQYF	TGTGCCAGCAGTTACGAGGCTAGCGGGGGGCCTACCCAGTACTTC
TRBJ2-7	TRBV6-1	16	TRBD2	.	CASTNRRASGLYEQYF	TGTGCCAGCACCAATAGGAGGGCTAGCGGTTTATACGAGCAGTACTTC
TRBJ2-3	TRBV29-1	11	.	many	CSVEDYGTQYF	TGCAGCGTTGAAGATTACGGGACGCAGTATTTT
TRBJ2-1	TRBV5-1	15	.	few	CASSLDRDSYNEQFF	TGCGCCAGCAGCTTGGACAGGGACTCCTACAATGAGCAGTTCTTC
TRBJ2-3	TRBV20-1	17	TRBD2	many	CSARLAGGVVGTDTQYF	TGCAGTGCTAGGCTAGCGGGAGGAGTCGTTGGCACAGATACGCAGTATTTT
TRBJ2-3	TRBV9	17	TRBD2	many	CASSVGSLAGTTDTQYF	TGTGCCAGCAGCGTAGGAAGTCTAGCGGGGACCACAGATACGCAGTATTTT
TRBJ2-3	TRBV29-1	10	TRBD2	many	CSVDSGVQYF	TGCAGCGTTGATAGCGGGGTGCAGTATTTT
TRBJ2-5	TRBV21-1	13	.	few	CASRPTRVETQYF	TGTGCCAGCAGACCGACTAGAGTGGAGACCCAGTACTTC
TRBJ2-7	TRBV20-1	15	TRBD2	many	CSAETLAGGRNEQYF	TGCAGTGCGGAAACACTAGCGGGAGGTAGAAACGAGCAGTACTTC
TRBJ2-5	TRBV10-3	14	TRBD1	.	CAISEGQGQETQYF	TGTGCCATCAGTGAGGGACAGGGCCAAGAGACCCAGTACTTC
TRBJ2-3	TRBV27	16	.	.	CASTNQQGGGRDTQYF	TGTGCCAGCACCAATCAACAGGGGGGGGGACGCGATACGCAGTATTTT
TRBJ2-7	TRBV2	15	.	few	CASSEGAAPAYEQYF	TGTGCCAGCAGCGAGGGAGCGGCCCCCGCCTACGAGCAGTACTTC
TRBJ2-6	TRBV7-6	19	TRBD1	few	CASSLTEGAVSSGANVLTF	TGTGCCAGCAGCCTTACAGAGGGGGCAGTATCGTCAGGGGCCAACGTCCTGACTTTC
TRBJ2-5	TRBV20-1	15	.	.	CSAKPPGRKKETQYF	TGCAGTGCTAAACCTCCGGGACGGAAAAAAGAGACCCAGTACTTC
TRBJ2-7	TRBV7-9	13	.	.	CASSPGGDYEQYF	TGTGCCAGCAGTCCCGGGGGAGACTACGAGCAGTACTTC
TRBJ2-7	TRBV20-1	13	TRBD1	many	CSAHRGLTYEQYF	TGCAGTGCCCACAGGGGGTTAACCTACGAGCAGTACTTC
TRBJ2-7	TRBV28	18	TRBD1	.	CASSILAPGQGYSYEQYF	TGTGCCAGCAGTATCCTTGCTCCGGGACAGGGTTACTCCTACGAGCAGTACTTC
TRBJ1-4	TRBV7-9	14	.	.	CASSFGGADEKLFF	TGTGCCAGCAGCTTTGGGGGGGCGGACGAAAAACTGTTTTTT
TRBJ2-7	TRBV4-1	13	.	.	CASSHGKGYEQYF	TGCGCCAGCAGCCACGGAAAGGGATACGAGCAGTACTTC
TRBJ2-1	TRBV25-1	15	.	many	CASSTDRTSYNEQFF	TGTGCCAGCAGTACAGACCGAACCTCCTACAATGAGCAGTTCTTC
TRBJ2-2	TRBV5-5	17	.	many	CASSLMGRAANTGELFF	TGTGCCAGCAGCTTGATGGGGCGAGCCGCGAACACCGGGGAGCTGTTTTTT
TRBJ2-1	TRBV28	16	TRBD2	many	CASSLWTSGGAGEQFF	TGTGCCAGCAGTTTATGGACTAGCGGGGGGGCCGGTGAGCAGTTCTTC
TRBJ2-3	TRBV5-1	15	.	many	CASSLAIPVTDTQYF	TGCGCCAGCAGCCTGGCGATTCCGGTGACAGATACGCAGTATTTT
TRBJ2-2	TRBV6-1	15	TRBD1	.	CASSLVSQGIGELFF	TGTGCCAGCAGCCTGGTTTCACAGGGGATCGGGGAGCTGTTTTTT
TRBJ2-7	TRBV27	14	.	few	CASSHRESSYEQYF	TGTGCCAGCAGCCATAGGGAGAGCTCCTACGAGCAGTACTTC
TRBJ2-7	TRBV5-1	18	TRBD2	.	CASSLRTSGRAASYEQYF	TGCGCCAGCAGCTTGAGGACTAGCGGGAGGGCGGCATCCTACGAGCAGTACTTC
TRBJ2-7	TRBV10-1	14	TRBD2	.	CASSDSGSLYEQYF	TGCGCCAGCAGTGATAGCGGGAGTCTCTACGAGCAGTACTTC
TRBJ2-2	TRBV6-2/TRBV6-3	13	TRBD1	.	CASRHRGPGELFF	TGTGCCAGCAGGCACAGGGGTCCCGGGGAGCTGTTTTTT
TRBJ2-7	TRBV7-6	16	TRBD2	few	CASSLGLAGVSDEQYF	TGTGCCAGCAGCCTCGGACTAGCGGGAGTTTCGGACGAGCAGTACTTC
TRBJ1-4	TRBV20-1	14	.	few	CSARDYRENEKLFF	TGCAGTGCTAGAGATTACAGGGAAAATGAAAAACTGTTTTTT
TRBJ1-3	TRBV10-2	17	TRBD1	many	CASSDRDRGISGNTIYF	TGCGCCAGCAGTGATAGGGACAGGGGAATTTCTGGAAACACCATATATTTT
TRBJ2-3	TRBV5-6	17	.	few	CASSPEPASVFMNTQYF	TGTGCCAGCAGCCCAGAACCTGCTAGCGTTTTCATGAATACGCAGTATTTT
TRBJ2-3	TRBV4-1	15	.	many	CASSQVGGRSDTQYF	TGCGCCAGCAGCCAAGTAGGGGGGAGATCCGATACGCAGTATTTT
TRBJ2-7	TRBV28	12	.	.	CASLRGGGEQYF	TGTGCCAGCCTGAGGGGGGGGGGCGAGCAGTACTTC
TRBJ2-2	TRBV15	17	.	few	CATSDGTGFRGTGELFF	TGTGCCACCAGCGACGGGACGGGCTTCCGAGGCACCGGGGAGCTGTTTTTT
TRBJ2-7	TRBV7-2	15	TRBD2	.	CATSQRGRSSYEQYF	TGTGCCACCTCGCAGCGGGGGAGGAGCTCCTACGAGCAGTACTTC
TRBJ2-1	TRBV3-1	16	TRBD2	many	CASSQVTSGRTGEQFF	TGTGCCAGCAGCCAAGTCACTAGCGGGAGGACAGGTGAGCAGTTCTTC
TRBJ2-7	TRBV27	11	TRBD1	few	CASRQGSTENF	TGTGCCAGCCGACAGGGATCCACGGAGAACTTC
TRBJ2-3	TRBV18	13	.	few	CASPGQGTDTQYF	TGTGCCAGCCCCGGGCAGGGCACAGATACGCAGTATTTT
TRBJ2-7	TRBV29-1	12	.	.	CSVEEEGYEQYF	TGCAGCGTTGAAGAAGAAGGGTACGAGCAGTACTTC
TRBJ2-7	TRBV5-5	15	TRBD2	.	CASSKTSGSSYEQYF	TGTGCCAGCAGCAAAACCAGCGGGAGCTCATACGAGCAGTACTTC
TRBJ2-3	TRBV10-3	15	TRBD2	many	CAIRGAGGSTDTQYF	TGTGCCATCAGGGGTGCGGGAGGCAGCACAGATACGCAGTATTTT